The 18 T cell receptor beta chains presented below share a single source sample, sequenced in a study of T cell responses to AZD1222 COVID-19 vaccine. TCRdb keeps only in-frame clones here, not all; method: immunoSEQ multiplex PCR. In the table there are approximately 190,000 clones, approximately 94% of which are singletons. The sequenced sample was peripheral blood, obtained on day 0 of AZD1222 vaccination. The receptors were sampled from an adult in good health.

The chain is built from TRBV6-5 and TRBJ2-7; D unresolved. This CDR3 has 14 residues. The V end was cut by 4 bases, the J end by 6 bases, with 16 bases between. CDR1 and CDR2 from the germline V gene are MNHEY and SVGAGI. CDR3 region: CASSSREFFAEQYF. The CDR3 coding sequence is TGTGCCAGCAGTTCCCGAGAGTTTTTCGCCGAGCAGTACTTC.

The chain links TRBV6-1 to TRBJ2-7, with a tentative D call TRBD2 (6 bases). V lost 4 bases and J lost 2, with 18 bases in between. The CDR3 length is 16 residues. Germline values: CDR1 MNHNS, CDR2 SASEGT. The CDR3 is CASSVGLQLITYEQYF. In DNA form, the CDR3 reads TGTGCCAGCAGTGTGGGACTCCAGTTAATCACCTACGAGCAGTACTTC.

The J gene is TRBJ1-3, the V gene TRBV30, with 8 bases identical to TRBD1. The CDR3 is 15 residues long. J lost 4 bases, V lost 6 bases, and 11 bases had no gene match. Germline lookup yields CDR1 GTSNPN and CDR2 SVGIG (reference sequence). Here the CDR3 DNA reads TGTGCCTGCCTCGACAGGGGTTATCGGGGAAACACCATATATTTT. Translating it yields CACLDRGYRGNTIYF.

The chain uses TRBV28 and TRBJ1-1; D is unresolved. Looked up from germline, CDR1 is MDHEN and CDR2 is SYDVKM. Trimming cost V 4 bases and J 1 base, with 16 bases left between them. The CDR3 consists of 16 residues. The CDR3 bases are TGTGCCAGCAGTTCCAGGCTGAGGTATCAGAACACTGAAGCTTTCTTT. Amino acid sequence: CASSSRLRYQNTEAFF.

The chain couples TRBV27 to TRBJ2-1; maybe TRBD1 (5 bases). The germline CDR1 and CDR2 sequences are MNHEY and SMNVEV (reference sequence). Trimming took off 7 bases at V and 3 bases at J, with 7 bases between the two ends. This CDR3 contains 12 residues. In DNA form, the CDR3 reads TGTGCCAGCACCGGACACTACAATGAGCAGTTCTTC. Its translation is CASTGHYNEQFF.

The chain couples TRBV2 to TRBJ2-5, with 7 bases aligning to TRBD1. This CDR3 comprises 15 residues. J gave up 2 bases and V 2 bases, and 5 bases lay outside the gene matches. Germline V gene lookup returns CDR1 SNHLY and CDR2 FYNNEI. CDR3 nucleotides: TGTGCCAGCAGTGAAACAGGGGTCTCACAAGAGACCCAGTACTTC. This translates into CASSETGVSQETQYF.

This rearrangement joins TRBV11-2 to TRBJ1-4; D gene ambiguous. The V gene's germline CDR1 is SGHAT and CDR2 FQNNGV. The V end lost 5 bases, the J end lost 7 bases, and 8 bases lay between the germline ends. CDR3 length equals 12 residues. Here the CDR3 DNA reads TGTGCCAGCAGCAGGACGGCTGAAAAACTGTTTTTT. Protein: CASSRTAEKLFF.

The chain recombines TRBV19 with TRBJ2-1; 12 nucleotides match TRBD2. The CDR3 sequence is 16 residues long. The trim removed 1 base at V and 8 bases at J, leaving 6 bases unmatched. Germline V gene lookup returns CDR1 LNHDA and CDR2 SQIVND (reference sequence). This CDR3 is CASSIGLAGGPHEQFF. The CDR3 nucleotides read TGTGCCAGTAGTATAGGGCTAGCGGGAGGGCCACATGAGCAGTTCTTC. Together with reference TRBV19 and TRBJ2-1, the CDR3 gives the full variable domain: DGGITQSPKYLFRKEGQNVTLSCEQNLNHDAMYWYRQDPGQGLRLIYYSQIVNDFQKGDIAEGYSVSREKKESFPLTVTSAQKNPTAFYLCASSIGLAGGPHEQFFGPGTRLTVL.

The rearrangement uses TRBV7-3 and TRBJ2-1; D is uncertain. V lost 3 bases to trimming and J lost 4 bases, with 7 bases between them. Germline-derived CDR1 and CDR2 are SGHTA and FQGTGA. The CDR3 extends over 13 amino acids. The CDR3 spells CASSLGIYNEQFF. DNA of the CDR3: TGTGCCAGCAGCTTGGGAATTTACAATGAGCAGTTCTTC. Using reference TRBV7-3 and TRBJ2-1 for the parts outside the CDR3, the full variable domain is GAGVSQTPSNKVTEKGKYVELRCDPISGHTALYWYRQSLGQGPEFLIYFQGTGAADDSGLPNDRFFAVRPEGSVSTLKIQRTERGDSAVYLCASSLGIYNEQFFGPGTRLTVL.

CDR3 nucleotides: TGTGCCAGTAGTATACTCCCCCGGGGGGGAACCGGGGAGCTGTTTTTT. As protein: CASSILPRGGTGELFF. The gene calls are TRBV19 and TRBJ2-2; TRBD2 matches at 8 bases. The length of the CDR3 is 16 residues. J lost 5 bases, V lost 2 bases, and 7 bases had no gene match. Germline V lookup: CDR1 LNHDA, CDR2 SQIVND (reference sequence).

This clone was observed a handful of times. The chain uses TRBV24-1 and TRBJ1-4; 7 bases agree with TRBD1. V lost 4 bases and J lost 6; bases outside the gene matches: 7. Germline V gene data show CDR1 as KGHDR and CDR2 as SFDVKD. The CDR3 spans 15 residues. CDR3 coding DNA: TGTGCCACCAGTGAAGCGACAGGGTCGTATGAAAAACTGTTTTTT. This translates into CATSEATGSYEKLFF.

This chain links TRBV6-6 with TRBJ1-2; no firm D call. Per germline, CDR1 MNHNY and CDR2 SVGAGI (reference sequence). The CDR3 spans 10 residues. With 6 bases removed from V and 10 bases from J, the gap between germline ends came to 9 bases. The CDR3 DNA reads TGTGCCAGCAGAGAAACCGCCTACACCTTC. Its translation: CASRETAYTF.

The chain couples TRBV2 to TRBJ2-3; TRBD1 might be the D (5 bases). The CDR3 is 14 residues long. Germline V gives CDR1 SNHLY, CDR2 FYNNEI. Trimming removed 3 bases from V and 0 bases from J, with 7 bases in between. The CDR3 DNA is TGTGCCAGCAGTGAGGACACTAGCACAGATACGCAGTATTTT. This translates into CASSEDTSTDTQYF.

The chain recombines TRBV5-1 with TRBJ2-2; 8 bases are shared with TRBD1. V was clipped by 3 bases and J by 6 bases; unmatched bases: 4. Germline assignment: CDR1 SGHRS and CDR2 YFSETQ. CDR3 length: 14 residues. The CDR3 loop is CASSSQGVPGELFF. CDR3 bases: TGCGCCAGCAGCTCACAGGGGGTGCCCGGGGAGCTGTTTTTT.

V gene TRBV9 combines with J gene TRBJ2-3, with a weak D call TRBD2 (6 bases). Germline values: CDR1 SGDLS, CDR2 YYNGEE. This CDR3 is built from 13 residues. The V end lost 8 bases, the J end lost 2 bases, and 12 bases lay between the germline ends. Here the CDR3 DNA reads TGTGCCAGTCCCCGGGGGTTCACAGATACGCAGTATTTT. Encoded protein: CASPRGFTDTQYF.

The J gene is TRBJ1-5, the V gene TRBV19; perhaps TRBD1 as D (6 bases). V was cut by 10 bases and J by 4 bases, with 14 bases left in between. The CDR3 has 13 residues. Germline V lookup: CDR1 LNHDA, CDR2 SQIVND (reference sequence). The CDR3 DNA follows: TGTGCCACGGAACCGGGGGCTAATCAGCCCCAGCATTTT. This gives the protein CATEPGANQPQHF. Based on the CDR3 plus reference TRBV19 and TRBJ1-5, the full variable domain is DGGITQSPKYLFRKEGQNVTLSCEQNLNHDAMYWYRQDPGQGLRLIYYSQIVNDFQKGDIAEGYSVSREKKESFPLTVTSAQKNPTAFYLCATEPGANQPQHFGDGTRLSIL.

This chain joins TRBV13 and TRBJ2-7; D uncertain. The CDR3 covers 14 residues. Deletions cut 4 bases from V and 2 bases from J, with 12 bases between. Germline loops: CDR1 PRHDT, CDR2 FYEKMQ (reference sequence). Written as DNA, the CDR3 is TGTGCCAGCAGCTCGCTGGTTTCGCCCTACGAGCAGTACTTC. The encoded protein is CASSSLVSPYEQYF.

This clone came up once. This chain joins TRBV5-1 and TRBJ2-1; D might be TRBD1 (5 bases). Germline assignment: CDR1 SGHRS and CDR2 YFSETQ. The CDR3 contains 16 residues. V was cut by 6 bases and J by 4 bases, with 20 bases left in between. CDR3 bases: TGCGCCAGCAAACCCCAAGGAACTCAGGGATACAATGAGCAGTTCTTC. This sequence encodes CASKPQGTQGYNEQFF.